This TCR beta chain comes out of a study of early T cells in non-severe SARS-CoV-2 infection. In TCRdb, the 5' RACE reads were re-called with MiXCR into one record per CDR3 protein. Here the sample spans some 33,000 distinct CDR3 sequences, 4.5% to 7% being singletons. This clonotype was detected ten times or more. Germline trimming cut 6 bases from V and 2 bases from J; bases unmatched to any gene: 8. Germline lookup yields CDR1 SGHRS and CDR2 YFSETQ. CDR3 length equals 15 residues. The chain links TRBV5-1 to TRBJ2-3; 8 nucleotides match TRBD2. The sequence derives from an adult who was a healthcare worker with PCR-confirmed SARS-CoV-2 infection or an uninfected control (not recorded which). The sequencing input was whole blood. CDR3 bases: TGCGCCAGCACCCCGGGGGGGGTCCCCACAGATACGCAGTATTTT. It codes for CASTPGGVPTDTQYF.